The 18 T cell receptor beta chains below were found in one sample sequenced in a study of tumor T cells in aggressive B-cell lymphoma. Clones were sequenced by immunoSEQ multiplex PCR, and TCRdb holds only the in-frame ones, with some missing. The top ten hold approximately 2.6% of the sample, which has around 2,000 clones, 94% seen once. Sequencing was carried out using tumor tissue. The receptor set was obtained from an adult with diffuse large B cell lymphoma.

V and J are TRBV19 and TRBJ2-3; perhaps TRBD1 as D (5 bases). V was pared by 5 bases and J by 2 bases, with 17 bases between. Germline assignment: CDR1 LNHDA and CDR2 SQIVND (reference sequence). The CDR3 is 16 amino acids. CDR3 region: CASSYKWGRYTDTQYF. In DNA, the CDR3 is TGTGCCAGTAGTTATAAATGGGGCAGATACACAGATACGCAGTATTTT.

The gene calls are TRBV7-6 and TRBJ2-7; 8 nucleotides agree with TRBD1. J gave up 4 bases and V 1 base, and 6 bases lay outside the gene matches. CDR1 and CDR2 (germline): SGHVS, FNYEAQ. CDR3 length: 15 amino acids. CDR3 nucleotide sequence: TGTGCCAGCAGCTTAGTAAGGACAGGGATGTACGAGCAGTACTTC. As protein: CASSLVRTGMYEQYF.

The chain joins TRBV5-1 to TRBJ2-5; the D gene is possibly TRBD2 (5 bases). The CDR3 has 19 residues. The V end lost 5 bases, the J end lost 2 bases, and 28 bases lay between the germline ends. Germline V lookup: CDR1 SGHRS, CDR2 YFSETQ. The chain's CDR3 is CASSPLFPALALGQETQYF. CDR3 coding DNA: TGCGCCAGCAGTCCTCTTTTCCCCGCTCTAGCCTTGGGGCAAGAGACCCAGTACTTC.

V is TRBV6-5 and J is TRBJ2-5; TRBD2 aligns across 12 bases. Per germline, CDR1 MNHEY and CDR2 SVGAGI. The CDR3 contains 15 residues. V was clipped by 4 bases and J by 3 bases; unmatched bases: 3. CDR3 sequence (DNA): TGTGCCAGCAGTTCTAGCGGGGGGGCAAAAGAGACCCAGTACTTC. Translating it yields CASSSSGGAKETQYF.

This clone was observed a single time. The chain combines TRBV6-1 with TRBJ2-7, with D perhaps TRBD2 (5 bases). Germline V gene sequence: CDR1 MNHNS, CDR2 SASEGT. The CDR3 loop spans 15 amino acids. Trimming removed 2 bases at V and 5 bases at J, with 16 bases between. CDR3 nucleotides: TGTGCCAGCAGTGAAACTAGAATAGCAGTCGACGAGCAGTACTTC. It yields the protein CASSETRIAVDEQYF.

The gene calls are TRBV28 and TRBJ2-2; D remains unclear. The CDR3 extends over 12 amino acids. V lost 9 bases and J lost 5, with 10 bases in between. Germline V gene data show CDR1 as MDHEN and CDR2 as SYDVKM. CDR3 sequence (DNA): TGTGCCAGTCCGAGCGTTACCGGGGAGCTGTTTTTT. This sequence encodes CASPSVTGELFF.

The chain uses TRBV5-4 and TRBJ2-1; D might be TRBD2 (5 bases). This CDR3 spans 11 amino acids. V lost 3 bases, J lost 8 bases, and 6 bases lay in between. Germline V gene sequence: CDR1 SGHNT, CDR2 YYREEE (reference sequence). The CDR3 nucleotides are TGTGCCAGCAGCTATAGCGATGAGCAGTTCTTC. This codes for CASSYSDEQFF.

The chain employs TRBV5-1 and TRBJ2-7; TRBD2 is a possible D gene (7 bases). Trimming removed 6 bases from V and 1 base from J, with 11 bases in between. CDR1 and CDR2 (germline): SGHRS, YFSETQ. The CDR3 runs to 13 residues. In DNA form, the CDR3 reads TGCGCCAGCACGGGGGGCCCATCCTACGAGCAGTACTTC. It codes for CASTGGPSYEQYF.

This chain uses TRBV10-3 with TRBJ1-1, with TRBD1 identical over 7 bases. V was pared by 6 bases and J by 4 bases, with 8 bases of the junction left unmatched. Germline CDR1 and CDR2: ENHRY and SYGVKD. This CDR3 is built from 14 residues. CDR3 bases: TGTGCCATCAGAATACAGGGGTTGGGCACTGAAGCTTTCTTT. Translation gives CAIRIQGLGTEAFF.

This clone was recorded a few times. The rearrangement links TRBV4-2 to TRBJ2-7; D is unresolved. Germline V lookup: CDR1 LGHNA, CDR2 YNFKEQ. V was pared by 1 base and J by 3 bases, with 7 bases between. CDR3 size: 13 residues. CDR3 DNA: TGTGCCAGCAGCCAAGGCAGTGGCTACGAGCAGTACTTC. Translating gives CASSQGSGYEQYF.

The rearrangement uses TRBV6-1 and TRBJ2-1; the match to TRBD1 covers 7 bases. The germline V gene encodes CDR1 MNHNS and CDR2 SASEGT. With V trimmed by 7 bases and J by 2 bases, 8 bases remained unmatched. The CDR3 totals 15 residues. The CDR3 spells CASNVDRATYNEQFF. The CDR3 coding sequence is TGTGCCAGCAACGTCGACAGGGCTACCTACAATGAGCAGTTCTTC.

V usage is TRBV15 and J usage is TRBJ1-1; TRBD1 is a possible D gene (6 bases). Germline CDR1 is LNHNV and CDR2 is YYDKDF (reference sequence). This CDR3 contains 20 residues. Trimming left V 0 bases short and J 1 base short, with 24 bases between. The CDR3 DNA is TGTGCCACCAGCAGAGATTTGGGGGACACTTCGGGACCGGGGAACACTGAAGCTTTCTTT. Its translation is CATSRDLGDTSGPGNTEAFF.

The chain's CDR3 is CASSQDPGQGRGEQYF. The CDR3 coding sequence is TGCGCCAGCAGCCAAGACCCCGGACAGGGACGGGGCGAGCAGTACTTC. This chain joins TRBV4-1 and TRBJ2-7, with 8 bases fitting TRBD1. With V trimmed by 0 bases and J by 6 bases, 10 bases remained unmatched. Per germline, CDR1 MGHRA and CDR2 YSYEKL. This CDR3 is 16 amino acids long.

This chain joins TRBV30 and TRBJ2-1; D perhaps matches TRBD1 (7 bases). The V end was cut by 2 bases, the J end by 8 bases, with 19 bases between. The CDR3 spans 15 residues. Germline assignment: CDR1 GTSNPN and CDR2 SVGIG (reference sequence). This CDR3 reads CAWSHAGQGGHEQFF. The DNA of the CDR3 is TGTGCCTGGAGTCACGCTGGCCAGGGGGGACATGAGCAGTTCTTC.

With respect to this clone: Compared with germline, one end of the junction differs, possibly owing to a read error. The V and J genes are TRBV7-2 and TRBJ2-7; 7 nucleotides align to TRBD2. The CDR3 sequence is 13 residues long. From germline, CDR1 is SGHTA and CDR2 FQGNSA. The CDR3 region is CASSSTPGGEGNF. The CDR3 DNA reads as TGTGCCAGCAGCTCCACCCCCGGAGGGGAGGGGAACTTC.

The V gene is TRBV6-5, the J gene TRBJ2-3; 9 bases are a match to TRBD2. The ends lost 0 bases at V and 2 bases at J; junction bases unmatched: 3. CDR1 and CDR2 (germline): MNHEY, SVGAGI. CDR3 size: 16 residues. The CDR3 sequence is CASSYSAGGHTDTQYF. The CDR3 nucleotides are TGTGCCAGCAGTTACTCTGCGGGAGGGCACACAGATACGCAGTATTTT.

The chain combines TRBV7-9 with TRBJ1-4; possible D gene TRBD1, 5 bases. Between the trimmed V and J ends, which lost 1 base and 4 bases, there was a span of 7 bases. The CDR3 spans 14 residues. The V gene's germline CDR1 is SEHNR and CDR2 FQNEAQ (reference sequence). CDR3 protein: CASSLGQINEKLFF. The CDR3, as DNA: TGTGCCAGCAGCTTAGGACAGATTAATGAAAAACTGTTTTTT.

This rearrangement joins TRBV19 to TRBJ2-5; TRBD2 matches at 9 bases. Germline CDR1 reads LNHDA; CDR2 reads SQIVND (reference sequence). This CDR3 contains 15 residues. The V gene end was trimmed by 5 bases and the J gene end by 5 bases; junction bases not matched to a gene: 9. The CDR3: CASSLGPSGAETQYF. CDR3 coding DNA: TGTGCCAGTAGTCTTGGGCCTAGCGGGGCGGAGACCCAGTACTTC.